The text below deals with one T cell receptor (beta chain). Its specificity is not known. The sample comes from a study of glioma-infiltrating T cells after dendritic cell vaccination. Looking at the study overall: Glioblastoma patients came from Phase I and II dendritic cell vaccination trials.

The primer mix had 60 V beta and 13 J beta primers. Assay used: immunoSEQ multiplex PCR; TCRdb lists only in-frame clones, some missing. This table holds roughly 60,000 clones, roughly 84% found once. Regarding time point: after dendritic cell vaccination, including at tumor progression/relapse. There are 14 residues in the CDR3. V was cut by 4 bases and J by 6 bases, with 14 bases left in between. Germline loops: CDR1 SGHTS, CDR2 YDEGEE. Study-level findings and limits: Survival was not directly related to TCR clonality in these patients.

The chain employs TRBV5-8 and TRBJ1-5; tentative D call: TRBD1 (6 bases). This receptor was identified in a human donor with glioblastoma. The material was blood, obtained after dendritic cell vaccination. CDR3 amino acids: CASSPDSIVQPQHF. The CDR3 DNA sequence: TGTGCCAGCAGCCCGGACAGTATTGTTCAGCCCCAGCATTTT.